This T cell receptor beta chain is drawn from a study of cytomegalovirus exposure and HLA in healthy donors. Study-wide points: There were reportedly fewer N-insertions in an Asian-associated ancestry cluster than the roughly 700-donor mean, in a later analysis.

A note on this clone: Its cognate antigen is unknown.

The CDR3 length is 16 residues. Trimming removed 4 bases at V and 5 bases at J, with 21 bases between. Per germline, CDR1 SGHRS and CDR2 YFSETQ. In the PCR, 60 Vbeta and 13 Jbeta primers were used. The method was immunoSEQ multiplex PCR; TCRdb's version includes in-frame clones alone and lacks a portion of them. The top ten hold over 13% of the sample, which has 180,000 or so clones, about 75% seen once. The chain carries TRBV5-1 and TRBJ2-5; tentative D call: TRBD1 (5 bases). This receptor was identified in a man aged 45-65 years in good health and CMV-seropositive. Sequencing used PBMCs. CDR3: CASSPLPTGSGETQYF. CDR3 DNA sequence: TGCGCCAGCAGCCCATTGCCAACAGGCTCTGGGGAGACCCAGTACTTC.